The 28 T cell receptor beta chains in this list originate from one sample, sequenced in a study of T cells after yellow fever vaccination. Each CDR3 protein is one row after TCRdb ran MiXCR on the 5' RACE reads. The sample records around 610,000 distinct CDR3 sequences, about 13% being singletons. Sequenced here: PBMCs, sampled on the day of the yellow fever booster vaccination. The receptor source for this set is a young man who received the YFV17D yellow fever vaccine.

The gene calls are TRBV19 and TRBJ1-2; TRBD1 agrees at 8 bases. V lost 3 bases and J lost 1; bases outside the gene matches: 7. Germline CDR1 LNHDA, CDR2 SQIVND (reference sequence). The CDR3 has 16 amino acids. Here the CDR3 DNA reads TGTGCCAGTAGTATCCAGGGGGCCGGGGGTAACTATGGCTACACCTTC. This encodes CASSIQGAGGNYGYTF.

As DNA, the CDR3 is TGCAGTGCTAGAGACACGTCGACGGGACGGAACACTGAAGCTTTCTTT. This sequence encodes CSARDTSTGRNTEAFF. This chain connects TRBV20-1 to TRBJ1-1, with a weak D call TRBD1 (5 bases). Trimming removed 0 bases at V and 1 base at J, with 15 bases between. CDR1 is DFQATT and CDR2 is SNEGSKA in the germline V gene (reference sequence). CDR3 length: 16 residues.

Only a few counts were recorded for this clonotype. V is TRBV7-2 and J is TRBJ2-5, with 8 bases matching TRBD2. CDR1 and CDR2 from the germline V gene are SGHTA and FQGNSA. Unmatched junction bases numbered 5, after V lost 0 bases and J lost 5 bases. The CDR3 has 15 amino acids. The CDR3: CASSLAGLDSETQYF. The CDR3, as DNA: TGTGCCAGCAGCTTAGCGGGACTAGACTCGGAGACCCAGTACTTC.

This clonotype has at least ten counts. The V call is TRBV5-5, the J call TRBJ2-3, with 9 bases identical to TRBD1. CDR3 length: 15 residues. Germline V gene sequence: CDR1 SGHKS, CDR2 YYEKEE (reference sequence). The trim removed 3 bases at V and 3 bases at J, leaving 5 bases unmatched. CDR3 protein: CASSSDRGYTDTQYF. CDR3 bases: TGTGCCAGCAGCTCGGACAGGGGATATACAGATACGCAGTATTTT.

This clonotype was picked up a small number of times. The chain is built from TRBV4-3 and TRBJ2-7, with unresolved D. CDR3 length equals 13 residues. Germline-derived CDR1 and CDR2 are LGHNA and YSLEER. V lost 2 bases, J lost 1 base, and 6 bases lay in between. The CDR3 DNA reads as TGCGCCAGCAGCCAAAGACCTTCCTACGAGCAGTACTTC. It codes for CASSQRPSYEQYF.

The rearrangement links TRBV27 to TRBJ1-1; D possibly corresponds to TRBD1 (5 bases). Trimming removed 2 bases at V and 4 bases at J, with 14 bases between. Germline assignment: CDR1 MNHEY and CDR2 SMNVEV (reference sequence). The CDR3 totals 15 residues. The CDR3 DNA reads as TGTGCCAGCAGTTTAAGTGGGACCCCGGGCACTGAAGCTTTCTTT. Translation gives CASSLSGTPGTEAFF.

This clonotype was seen at least ten times. The chain is built from TRBV2 and TRBJ2-3, with TRBD2 matching 13 bases. V was pared by 6 bases and J by 4 bases, with 4 bases of the junction left unmatched. The CDR3 length is 15 residues. The germline gives CDR1 SNHLY, CDR2 FYNNEI. The CDR3: CASRRLAGGSDTQYF. CDR3 sequence (DNA): TGTGCCAGCAGACGACTAGCGGGAGGTTCAGATACGCAGTATTTT.

The chain is built from TRBV19 and TRBJ2-7; D is perhaps TRBD1 (6 bases). Trimming took 6 bases from V and 4 from J, leaving 25 bases between them. The CDR3 spans 17 residues. Germline assignment: CDR1 LNHDA and CDR2 SQIVND (reference sequence). CDR3 coding DNA: TGTGCCAGTAGAGATCCCGCGACAGGACAGACATTTTACGAGCAGTACTTC. Translated, it gives CASRDPATGQTFYEQYF. Full variable domain (rest looked up from reference TRBV19 and TRBJ2-7): DGGITQSPKYLFRKEGQNVTLSCEQNLNHDAMYWYRQDPGQGLRLIYYSQIVNDFQKGDIAEGYSVSREKKESFPLTVTSAQKNPTAFYLCASRDPATGQTFYEQYFGPGTRLTVT.

The sample holds a few counts of this clonotype. The rearrangement uses TRBV27 and TRBJ1-1; the D is unclear. Trimming stripped 2 bases from V and 0 bases from J, with 7 bases between. The V gene's germline CDR1 is MNHEY and CDR2 SMNVEV (reference sequence). This CDR3 contains 14 residues. The CDR3 spells CASSLNGLNTEAFF. For the CDR3, the DNA is TGTGCCAGCAGTTTAAACGGACTGAACACTGAAGCTTTCTTT.

This chain uses TRBV5-1 with TRBJ1-1, with 8 bases matching TRBD1. The CDR3 is 14 residues long. Germline lookup yields CDR1 SGHRS and CDR2 YFSETQ. The J segment lost 7 bases and the V segment lost 0 bases, leaving 5 bases of the junction unmatched. For the CDR3, the DNA is TGCGCCAGCAGCTTGGGACAGGGGACCAATGAAGCTTTCTTT. This encodes CASSLGQGTNEAFF.

This clonotype was recorded at least ten times. DNA for the CDR3: TGTGCCAGCAGCCGGGGGGGCTACAATGAGCAGTTCTTC. Protein sequence: CASSRGGYNEQFF. The genes are TRBV28 and TRBJ2-1, with TRBD2 identical over 8 bases. Trimming cost V 6 bases and J 3 bases; bases outside gene matches: 1. The CDR3 runs to 13 residues. Germline assignment: CDR1 MDHEN and CDR2 SYDVKM.

V is TRBV19 and J is TRBJ1-5, with no clear D. CDR1 and CDR2 from the germline V gene are LNHDA and SQIVND (reference sequence). The CDR3 extends over 15 amino acids. Trimming took off 7 bases at V and 0 bases at J, with 13 bases between the two ends. DNA of the CDR3: TGTGCCAGTATGGTGGCGGGCCTTAGCAATCAGCCCCAGCATTTT. As protein: CASMVAGLSNQPQHF.

The chain couples TRBV20-1 to TRBJ2-5; D remains unclear. V lost 6 bases and J lost 4, with 12 bases in between. The CDR3 is made up of 12 amino acids. Germline V gene lookup returns CDR1 DFQATT and CDR2 SNEGSKA (reference sequence). CDR3 residues: CSAYGSGETQYF. In DNA, the CDR3 is TGCAGTGCCTATGGGTCGGGAGAGACCCAGTACTTC.

This clonotype was observed a few times. The CDR3 loop reads CASGKEEHSPLHF. CDR3 in DNA: TGTGCTAGTGGTAAGGAGGAGCATTCACCCCTCCACTTT. The genes are TRBV12-5 and TRBJ1-6, with D unresolved. This CDR3 comprises 13 residues. Deletions cut 5 bases from V and 8 bases from J, with 10 bases between. Germline V gene sequence: CDR1 LGHNT, CDR2 FRNRAP.

This clonotype was seen a few times. The chain combines TRBV7-8 with TRBJ2-7; maybe TRBD1 (5 bases). The CDR3 consists of 15 residues. Germline V lookup: CDR1 SGHVS, CDR2 FQNEAQ. Trimming shortened V by 5 bases and J by 3 bases, and 17 bases separated the two germline ends. CDR3 nucleotide sequence: TGTGCCAGCAGCCCCCGACAGTCTCATATCTACGAGCAGTACTTC. This codes for CASSPRQSHIYEQYF.

This clonotype has only a few counts. The V and J genes are TRBV6-1 and TRBJ2-1; 9 nucleotides match TRBD2. CDR1 and CDR2 (germline): MNHNS, SASEGT. With V trimmed by 7 bases and J by 8 bases, 15 bases remained unmatched. CDR3 length: 16 amino acids. The CDR3 loop reads CASKAGVAGAGHEQFF. The DNA of the CDR3 is TGTGCCAGCAAAGCCGGAGTAGCGGGAGCTGGCCATGAGCAGTTCTTC.

The chain is built from TRBV11-2 and TRBJ2-1, with D possibly called TRBD1 or TRBD2 (5 bases each). Per germline, CDR1 SGHAT and CDR2 FQNNGV. CDR3 length: 16 residues. Trimming took off 1 base at V and 6 bases at J, with 16 bases between the two ends. The DNA of the CDR3 is TGTGCCAGCAGCTTAGCCGGGACCACCTGGGTCAATGAGCAGTTCTTC. It codes for CASSLAGTTWVNEQFF.

V usage is TRBV4-1 and J usage is TRBJ1-2; D remains ambiguous. This CDR3 contains 15 residues. The V end was cut by 1 base, the J end by 5 bases, with 14 bases between. Germline V gene lookup returns CDR1 MGHRA and CDR2 YSYEKL. CDR3 sequence: CASSQVRRGAYGYTF. The CDR3 nucleotides are TGCGCCAGCAGCCAAGTTCGACGCGGCGCTTATGGCTACACCTTC.

This clonotype was seen a handful of times. The chain has TRBV11-2 and TRBJ2-1, with a possible D match to TRBD2 (6 bases). Germline CDR1 is SGHAT and CDR2 is FQNNGV. The germline V and J ends were trimmed by 5 bases and 7 bases, with 12 bases remaining between them. This CDR3 is 13 amino acids long. In DNA form, the CDR3 reads TGTGCCAGCAGCCTGACTAGATTGAATGAGCAGTTCTTC. It codes for CASSLTRLNEQFF.

This clonotype was observed a few times. The rearrangement joins TRBV4-2 to TRBJ2-1, with D possibly matching TRBD1 (5 bases). The CDR3 has 16 amino acids. Per the germline V gene, CDR1 is LGHNA and CDR2 is YNFKEQ. Trimming removed 0 bases from V and 6 bases from J, with 15 bases in between. Here the CDR3 DNA reads TGTGCCAGCAGCCAAGATAAAGGGGCCCGGTCCAATGAGCAGTTCTTC. Translating gives CASSQDKGARSNEQFF.

This clonotype was detected a few times. This chain uses TRBV25-1 with TRBJ1-2, with D perhaps matching TRBD1 (5 bases). V lost 4 bases and J 5 bases, leaving 17 bases between the germline ends. This CDR3 has 15 residues. Per germline, CDR1 MGHDK and CDR2 SYGVNS. CDR3 DNA sequence: TGTGCCAGCAGTGGCCCGTCGGGCAGGGTTTATGGCTACACCTTC. It is translated as CASSGPSGRVYGYTF.

This clonotype was detected only a few times. The chain combines TRBV18 with TRBJ2-7; 11 nucleotides line up with TRBD2. CDR3 length equals 17 residues. Germline values: CDR1 KGHSH, CDR2 LQKENI. Trimming took 6 bases from V and 3 from J; bases not matched to a gene: 13. CDR3 DNA: TGTGCCAGCTCCCCGAATCCGGGACTAGCGGCCTTCTACGAGCAGTACTTC. The encoded protein is CASSPNPGLAAFYEQYF. Combining the CDR3 with reference TRBV18 and TRBJ2-7 gives the whole variable domain NAGVMQNPRHLVRRRGQEARLRCSPMKGHSHVYWYRQLPEEGLKFMVYLQKENIIDESGMPKERFSAEFPKEGPSILRIQQVVRGDSAAYFCASSPNPGLAAFYEQYFGPGTRLTVT.

There are a few counts of this clonotype. CDR3 sequence reads: CSVRINTQYF. The CDR3 region has the DNA TGCAGCGTTAGGATTAATACGCAGTATTTT. The rearrangement uses TRBV29-1 and TRBJ2-3; D gene ambiguous. The germline CDR1 and CDR2 sequences are SQVTM and ANQGSEA. Between the trimmed V and J ends, which lost 5 bases and 7 bases, there was a span of 7 bases. This CDR3 spans 10 amino acids.

The chain recombines TRBV5-1 with TRBJ2-2; unclear D gene. The V gene lost 4 bases and the J gene lost 0 bases, with 7 bases spanning the gap. The CDR3 loop spans 14 amino acids. Germline V gene lookup returns CDR1 SGHRS and CDR2 YFSETQ. CDR3 DNA: TGCGCCAGCAGCCTCTTGCCGAACACCGGGGAGCTGTTTTTT. Its translation: CASSLLPNTGELFF.

Only a few counts were recorded for this clonotype. The chain joins TRBV12-3 or TRBV12-4 to TRBJ1-5; D not certain. The CDR3 spans 16 residues. The ends were cut back, 5 bases at V and 2 bases at J, with 16 bases in the middle. CDR3 region: CASSPGFGIGNQPQHF. CDR3 coding DNA: TGTGCCAGCAGTCCCGGTTTTGGGATAGGCAATCAGCCCCAGCATTTT.

This clonotype has just a few counts. This may arise from a read error, as a much more abundant clone is one base away. The CDR3 here is CSASGRTYNEQFF. The CDR3 coding sequence is TGCAGTGCTAGCGGGAGGACCTACAATGAGCAGTTCTTC. V is TRBV20-1 and J is TRBJ2-1; 7 nucleotides match TRBD2. The V and J ends lost 3 bases and 2 bases, in that order; junction bases with no gene match: 1. This CDR3 comprises 13 residues. Germline-derived CDR1 and CDR2 are DFQATT and SNEGSKA (reference sequence).

V is TRBV20-1 and J is TRBJ1-1; maybe TRBD1 (5 bases). The CDR3 runs 14 residues. Germline CDR1 and CDR2: DFQATT and SNEGSKA (reference sequence). Between the trimmed V and J ends, which lost 2 bases and 1 base, there was a span of 11 bases. The CDR3 region is CSARYNRKNTEAFF. In nucleotides, the CDR3 is TGCAGTGCTAGATACAACAGGAAGAACACTGAAGCTTTCTTT.

In its sample, this clonotype was seen once. This chain links TRBV20-1 with TRBJ2-3; D is unresolved. Trimming removed 6 bases from V and 2 bases from J, with 18 bases in between. Germline CDR1 is DFQATT and CDR2 is SNEGSKA (reference sequence). The CDR3 length is 15 residues. In DNA form, the CDR3 reads TGCAGTGCCAAAGTCTTGACTTTACTCACAGATACGCAGTATTTT. This sequence encodes CSAKVLTLLTDTQYF.